A selection of T cell receptor beta chains follows, all from one sample in a study of T cell responses to AZD1222 COVID-19 vaccine. Here immunoSEQ multiplex PCR was the method, and the copy in TCRdb shows in-frame clones only, minus some. This sample carries some 140,000 clones, more than 80% of them seen once, and the ten largest clones take approximately 4%. Here the sequenced sample was peripheral blood, taken on day 0 of AZD1222 vaccination. The receptor set was obtained from an adult in good health. The CDR3 runs from the conserved cysteine through the conserved F or W. Fields, in order: D gene, V gene, clone size, J gene, CDR3 DNA, CDR3 protein. The D gene is left open where the match is weak. Part of the rows lack a size; the others show once, few, many or a class for expanded clones.

TRBD1	TRBV7-9	few	TRBJ2-7	TGTGCCAGCAGCTTAGTGGGGACAGGGGACGAGCAGTACTTC	CASSLVGTGDEQYF
NA	TRBV6-2/TRBV6-3	NA	TRBJ1-3	TGTGCCAGCAGTTACTCAGCAGTTGGAAACACCATATATTTT	CASSYSAVGNTIYF
NA	TRBV29-1	NA	TRBJ1-2	TGCAGCGTTAGCGGTAGCTGGGGCTACTATGGCTACACCTTC	CSVSGSWGYYGYTF
TRBD2	TRBV13	few	TRBJ2-7	TGTGCCAGCAGCGCGGGGGGGCTGATGGCGAGGGGTTCCGAGCAGTACTTC	CASSAGGLMARGSEQYF
NA	TRBV6-5	NA	TRBJ2-4	TGTGCCAGCAGTTACGGTTTAGCCAAAAACATTCAGTACTTC	CASSYGLAKNIQYF
TRBD2	TRBV4-2	NA	TRBJ2-7	TGTGCCAGCAGCCAAGATGTAGAACTAGCGGGGAGAGGTTACGAGCAGTACTTC	CASSQDVELAGRGYEQYF
NA	TRBV28	NA	TRBJ1-3	TGTGCCAGCGAAAAATCTTCAGGATACTCTGGAAACACCATATATTTT	CASEKSSGYSGNTIYF
TRBD1	TRBV5-8	NA	TRBJ1-5	TGTGCCAGCAGCCGTCCCGGGACAGGCGCGGGGGGCAATCAGCCCCAGCATTTT	CASSRPGTGAGGNQPQHF
TRBD1	TRBV29-1	NA	TRBJ1-1	TGCAGCGCTCGGGGTGAGGGGGCTTGGGGCACTGAAGCTTTCTTT	CSARGEGAWGTEAFF
NA	TRBV28	NA	TRBJ2-7	TGTGCCAGCAGTTTAAGGGCAGGGACCCACGAGCAGTACTTC	CASSLRAGTHEQYF
NA	TRBV7-9	few	TRBJ1-2	TGTGCCAGCAGCTTAGGGGCATCCTATGGCTACACCTTC	CASSLGASYGYTF
TRBD1	TRBV7-9	NA	TRBJ2-7	TGTGCCAGCAGCTTGGAGACAGGGGCCTACGAGCAGTACTTC	CASSLETGAYEQYF
NA	TRBV18	NA	TRBJ1-4	TGTGCCAGCTCACCACTAGGCGTGGGGGCGGACGAAAAACTGTTTTTT	CASSPLGVGADEKLFF
NA	TRBV6-5	NA	TRBJ1-1	TGTGCCAGCAGCAGAGGGGAGATGGAAGCTTTCTTT	CASSRGEMEAFF
NA	TRBV3-1/TRBV3-2	few	TRBJ1-2	TGTGCCAGCAGCCAAGCTTCCCAAGGAAGGCATGGCTACACCTTC	CASSQASQGRHGYTF
NA	TRBV2	NA	TRBJ2-3	TGTGCCAGCAGTGCGGACAGCCCGCAGTATTTT	CASSADSPQYF
NA	TRBV3-1/TRBV3-2	NA	TRBJ1-4	TGTGCCAGTTCCTGGACAGCCGAAGAAAAACTGTTTTTT	CASSWTAEEKLFF
NA	TRBV7-9	NA	TRBJ1-6	TGTGCCAGCAGCTCAGGACGGGGGCATAATTCACCCCTCCACTTT	CASSSGRGHNSPLHF
TRBD1	TRBV4-1	NA	TRBJ1-4	TGCGCCAGCAGCCAAGGGTCGGGGACAGGAAATGAAAAACTGTTTTTT	CASSQGSGTGNEKLFF
NA	TRBV6-1	few	TRBJ1-2	TGTGCCAGCAGTGTAGCGACAGTTTGGAAGGGCTATGGCTACACCTTC	CASSVATVWKGYGYTF
TRBD2	TRBV5-6	NA	TRBJ2-7	TGTGCCAGCAGCTTCCGACCGGTTGGGGGGGCCTACGAGCAGTACTTC	CASSFRPVGGAYEQYF
NA	TRBV19	NA	TRBJ1-2	TGTGCCAGTAGCCTGGACAGCTTTTATGGCTACACCTTC	CASSLDSFYGYTF
NA	TRBV5-6	NA	TRBJ1-2	TGTGCCAGCAGCTCCCATTATGGCTACACCTTC	CASSSHYGYTF
TRBD1	TRBV5-4	NA	TRBJ1-1	TGTGCCAGCAGCGCCGACAGGGTTTACGGTGAAGCTTTCTTT	CASSADRVYGEAFF
NA	TRBV28	NA	TRBJ2-7	TGTGCCGTCGGGATCCCAAGCTCCTACGAGCAGTACTTC	CAVGIPSSYEQYF
NA	TRBV5-6	few	TRBJ2-1	TGTGCCAGCAGCTTGGGACGGGTGGGTGAGCAGTTCTTC	CASSLGRVGEQFF
NA	TRBV6-5	NA	TRBJ1-1	TGTGCCAGCAGTTACTTGAGCGGGAACACTGAAGCTTTCTTT	CASSYLSGNTEAFF
NA	TRBV18	NA	TRBJ2-2	TGTGCCAGCTCACCTTTGAAGCCCGGGGCCGGGGAGCTGTTTTTT	CASSPLKPGAGELFF
NA	TRBV28	NA	TRBJ2-7	TGTGCCAGCAGTTTTTCACCCCCGGTCTATTACGAGCAGTACTTC	CASSFSPPVYYEQYF
NA	TRBV5-4	NA	TRBJ2-6	TGTGCCAGCAGCTTGACTGTCTCTGGGGCCAACGTCCTGACTTTC	CASSLTVSGANVLTF
TRBD1	TRBV11-2	NA	TRBJ2-3	TGTGCCAGCAGCCGAACACAGGGGTTTGGAGATACGCAGTATTTT	CASSRTQGFGDTQYF
TRBD1	TRBV11-2	NA	TRBJ2-7	TGTGCCAGCAGCTTACCGGGACAGGGGGAAAACGAGCAGTACTTC	CASSLPGQGENEQYF
NA	TRBV13	NA	TRBJ1-4	TGTGCCAGCAGCTCTCCGACAGATTCTAATGAAAAACTGTTTTTT	CASSSPTDSNEKLFF
NA	TRBV5-6	NA	TRBJ1-1	TGTGCCAGCAGCTCGACAGGAGGGACTGAAGCTTTCTTT	CASSSTGGTEAFF
TRBD2	TRBV11-2	few	TRBJ2-5	TGTGCCAGCAGCTTAGATCCTCGGGCGGGGGGGCAAGAGACCCAGTACTTC	CASSLDPRAGGQETQYF